This is a list of T cell receptor beta chains from one sample in a study of T cells after yellow fever vaccination. Each CDR3 protein gets one entry after TCRdb re-called the 5' RACE reads with MiXCR. The sample lists some 600,000 distinct CDR3 sequences; around 17% were seen once. Sequenced here: PBMCs, sampled 5 to 6 days after the first yellow fever vaccination. The source is a man aged 18 to 35 who received the YFV17D yellow fever vaccine. Both conserved end residues are part of each CDR3. Each record gives: CDR3 protein, J gene, clone size, V gene. Expanded clones get a size class; other rows say once, few or many, or leave the size out.

CASSFYRSSSHNEQFF | TRBJ2-1 | many | TRBV7-9
CASSLGTGGYGYTF | TRBJ1-2 | many | TRBV5-1
CASSAKNEKLFF | TRBJ1-4 | NA | TRBV19
CAIRRLGSYNEQFF | TRBJ2-1 | medium-sized | TRBV10-3
CASSELANTEAFF | TRBJ1-1 | few | TRBV2
CASRDEGPFWEQYF | TRBJ2-7 | NA | TRBV12-3/TRBV12-4
CASSYTVNQPQHF | TRBJ1-5 | few | TRBV27
CASTRGRSYNSPLHF | TRBJ1-6 | few | TRBV27
CASSYSGGTAQETQYF | TRBJ2-5 | few | TRBV6-2/TRBV6-3
CASSPTRKEPQHF | TRBJ1-5 | few | TRBV7-6
CATSRRGIANEKLFF | TRBJ1-4 | NA | TRBV15
CASAAASNYGYTF | TRBJ1-2 | NA | TRBV5-1
CASSVRSQRTDTQYF | TRBJ2-3 | NA | TRBV6-1
CASGPGLAGVEQFF | TRBJ2-1 | few | TRBV6-4
CASSLWGSPDSYTF | TRBJ1-2 | many | TRBV7-9
CASSFYSGGEAFF | TRBJ1-1 | few | TRBV12-3/TRBV12-4
CASSSRGGANTGELFF | TRBJ2-2 | few | TRBV7-9
CASSTPRQVEAFF | TRBJ1-1 | NA | TRBV7-9
CASSPGLAAVTDTQYF | TRBJ2-3 | few | TRBV7-3
CASRLGLAGDEQYF | TRBJ2-7 | few | TRBV6-1
CASSYSPAGASYNEQFF | TRBJ2-1 | NA | TRBV6-5
CASSLPDRENTGELFF | TRBJ2-2 | NA | TRBV7-9
CATSSSGGNEQFF | TRBJ2-1 | NA | TRBV15
CASSHPPTSGKGDTQYF | TRBJ2-3 | NA | TRBV4-3
CASSPPGYGYTF | TRBJ1-2 | NA | TRBV6-2/TRBV6-3
CASSFSGGGVDTQYF | TRBJ2-3 | NA | TRBV7-2
CASSQRASGGTDTQYF | TRBJ2-3 | NA | TRBV4-1
CSEVRAKNIQYF | TRBJ2-4 | many | TRBV29-1
CSARALRGQETQYF | TRBJ2-5 | NA | TRBV20-1
CAISGTGQYNQPQHF | TRBJ1-5 | NA | TRBV10-3
CASSQRLGTAELAGGLSEQFF | TRBJ2-1 | NA | TRBV14
CASSPPLGQGAFVGELFF | TRBJ2-2 | few | TRBV28
CANSRDQPTDTQYF | TRBJ2-3 | NA | TRBV6-1
CASSVVVPGSQETQYF | TRBJ2-5 | few | TRBV9
CASSELGETEAFF | TRBJ1-1 | NA | TRBV25-1
CSAAGGNTEAFF | TRBJ1-1 | few | TRBV20-1
CASRAGPNYGYTF | TRBJ1-2 | once | TRBV5-1
CASSLGRGFTDTQYF | TRBJ2-3 | few | TRBV7-2
CASSFTENTEAFF | TRBJ1-1 | NA | TRBV6-2/TRBV6-3
CASSPKRTGAYEQYF | TRBJ2-7 | few | TRBV7-2
CASSYEDTTNEKLFF | TRBJ1-4 | NA | TRBV6-5
CASSLEGRNTQYF | TRBJ2-3 | few | TRBV5-1
CASSLRVSINEQFF | TRBJ2-1 | few | TRBV6-1
CATDATGDRRDEAFF | TRBJ1-1 | NA | TRBV6-2/TRBV6-3
CASSIASGTGRNQYF | TRBJ2-7 | NA | TRBV19
CASSRRGAYNEQFF | TRBJ2-1 | few | TRBV6-1
CSAATASTDTQYF | TRBJ2-3 | many | TRBV29-1
CATSGEGDTEAFF | TRBJ1-1 | few | TRBV24-1
CASSISGDYNEQFF | TRBJ2-1 | few | TRBV19
CSARQGLPFVLGAKNIQYF | TRBJ2-4 | NA | TRBV20-1
CASSLMGSDGNEQFF | TRBJ2-1 | few | TRBV5-1
CSVRRLFSETQYF | TRBJ2-5 | NA | TRBV29-1
CASSGTGYTF | TRBJ1-2 | NA | TRBV28
CASSQKAQAYQGYTF | TRBJ1-2 | few | TRBV4-3
CASSRTSGDREETQYF | TRBJ2-5 | NA | TRBV4-3
CSARPPRGGGGPGDNEQFF | TRBJ2-1 | few | TRBV20-1
CASINSGLDYEAFF | TRBJ1-1 | few | TRBV28
CSVEVSTGRLGKLFF | TRBJ1-4 | NA | TRBV29-1
CASSLISGLLPYEQYF | TRBJ2-7 | NA | TRBV7-9
CASSFSGPSYNEQFF | TRBJ2-1 | NA | TRBV2